This TCR beta chain derives from a study of T cells in localized non-small cell lung cancer. In this sample, this clone turned up once. Its specificity is not known. This CDR3 comprises 14 residues. V lost 0 bases, J lost 3 bases, and 7 bases lay in between. Germline V gene sequence: CDR1 SGHRS, CDR2 YFSETQ. Study-wide results and caveats: Multi-region tumor sequencing was not done, so intratumor heterogeneity could not be excluded. The study detected a median roughly 50 of the top 100 tumor clones in adjacent lung. The study found T cell clonality highest in uninvolved adjacent lung, above tumor.

TCRdb's table, derived via immunoSEQ multiplex PCR, lists solely in-frame clones and lacks some. The table has roughly 38,000 clones, more than 80% seen once. V is TRBV5-1 and J is TRBJ2-1; possible D gene TRBD1, 5 bases. The sample in question was peripheral blood mononuclear cells, obtained before any cancer treatment. This sequence was found in a male donor older than 55 with stage II lung adenocarcinoma. CDR3 in DNA: TGCGCCAGCAGCTTGGGACAGAACTACAATGAGCAGTTCTTC. Translation gives CASSLGQNYNEQFF.